This TCR beta chain was observed in a study of OX40 agonist ivuxolimab in advanced cancers. As for the study in general: An agonistic anti-OX40 (CD134) antibody, ivuxolimab, was used to treat the patients. Of mixed ages from roughly 23 to 85 and averaging roughly 66 years, the group was roughly 85% male. Findings and limits, study-wide: Among T cells, CD8+ cells averaged more expanded clones than CD4+ cells.

Peripheral blood came from all dose cohorts at three timepoints. The junction had 5 bases not matched to a gene; V was cut back by 6 bases and J by 2 bases. The CDR3 runs 14 residues. In germline, CDR1 is MNHNS, CDR2 SASEGT. Concerning this clone: Its antigen is not identified.

The protocol was immunoSEQ multiplex PCR, while the TCRdb copy is restricted to in-frame clones and leaves out a portion. The sample includes around 40,000 clones, around nine tenths of them seen just once. The starting material was CD4+ or CD8+ T cells sorted from blood, obtained in a trial of the OX40 agonist ivuxolimab. The chain links TRBV6-1 to TRBJ2-7, with TRBD1 identical over 9 bases. The clonotype comes from an adult with an advanced solid tumor such as melanoma, head and neck, liver or kidney cancer. The CDR3 reads CASRRTGETYEQYF. The CDR3 bases are TGTGCCAGCAGAAGGACAGGGGAGACCTACGAGCAGTACTTC.